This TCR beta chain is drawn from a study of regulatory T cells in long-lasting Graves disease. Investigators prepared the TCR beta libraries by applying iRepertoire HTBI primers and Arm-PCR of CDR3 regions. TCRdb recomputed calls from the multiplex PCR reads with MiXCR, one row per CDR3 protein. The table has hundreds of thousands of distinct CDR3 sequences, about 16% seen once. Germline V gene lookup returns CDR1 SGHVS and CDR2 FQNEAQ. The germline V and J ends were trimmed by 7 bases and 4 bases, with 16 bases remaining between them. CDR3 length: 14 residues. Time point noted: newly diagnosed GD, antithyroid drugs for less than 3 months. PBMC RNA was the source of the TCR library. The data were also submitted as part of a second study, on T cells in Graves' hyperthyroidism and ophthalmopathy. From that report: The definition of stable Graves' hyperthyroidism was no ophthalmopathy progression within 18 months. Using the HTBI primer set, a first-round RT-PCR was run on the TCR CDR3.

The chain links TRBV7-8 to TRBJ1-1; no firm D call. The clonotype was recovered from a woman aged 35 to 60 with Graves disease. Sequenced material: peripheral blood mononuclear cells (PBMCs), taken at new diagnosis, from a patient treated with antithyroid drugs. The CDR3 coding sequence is TGTGCCAGCATTATACTCCCCGGAGTCACTGAAGCTTTCTTT. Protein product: CASIILPGVTEAFF.